This T cell receptor (beta chain) was sequenced for a study of T cell changes during pregnancy in multiple sclerosis. There are 14 residues in the CDR3. The V and J ends lost 6 bases and 2 bases, in that order; junction bases with no gene match: 5. Germline CDR1 KGHSH, CDR2 LQKENI. Some clones are missing from TCRdb's copy, which holds only in-frame ones; the method was immunoSEQ multiplex PCR. The data hold 40,000 to 50,000 clones, with 92% observed a single time. The sequencing used CD4+ T cells from peripheral blood mononuclear cells, collected in the second trimester of pregnancy. The TCR was taken from a female donor in good health, enrolled as a control in a pregnancy study. The chain combines TRBV18 with TRBJ2-5; TRBD2 matches at 8 bases. CDR3 sequence (DNA): TGTGCCAGCTCCCCTAGCGGGCGTCAAGAGACCCAGTACTTC. Residues: CASSPSGRQETQYF.